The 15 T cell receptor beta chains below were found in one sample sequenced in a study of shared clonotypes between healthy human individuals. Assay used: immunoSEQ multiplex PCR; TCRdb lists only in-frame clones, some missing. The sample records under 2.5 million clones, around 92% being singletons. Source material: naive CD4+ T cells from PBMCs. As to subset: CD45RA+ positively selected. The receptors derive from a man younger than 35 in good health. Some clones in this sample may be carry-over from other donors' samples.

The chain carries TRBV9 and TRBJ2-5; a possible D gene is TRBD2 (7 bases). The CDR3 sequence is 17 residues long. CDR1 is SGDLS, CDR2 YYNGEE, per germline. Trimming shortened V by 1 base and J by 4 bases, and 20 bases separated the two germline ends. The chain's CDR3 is CASSVRGGGSSGETQYF. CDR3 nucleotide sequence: TGTGCCAGCAGCGTAAGGGGGGGAGGCTCATCAGGAGAGACCCAGTACTTC.

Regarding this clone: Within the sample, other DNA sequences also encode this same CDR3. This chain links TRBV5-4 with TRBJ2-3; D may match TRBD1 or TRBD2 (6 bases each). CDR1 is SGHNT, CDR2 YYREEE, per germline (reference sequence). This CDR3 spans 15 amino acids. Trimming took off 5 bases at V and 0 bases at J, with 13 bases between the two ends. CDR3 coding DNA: TGTGCCAGCAGAGTAGGGGGGACGAGCACAGATACGCAGTATTTT. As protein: CASRVGGTSTDTQYF.

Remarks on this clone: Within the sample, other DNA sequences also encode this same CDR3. For the CDR3, the DNA is TGCGCCAGCAGCTTGGGGGTTGGGGCCCCAGATACGCAGTATTTT. The encoded protein is CASSLGVGAPDTQYF. The chain employs TRBV5-1 and TRBJ2-3; the D gene is possibly TRBD1 (5 bases). Germline V gives CDR1 SGHRS, CDR2 YFSETQ. The CDR3 has 15 residues. Trimming shortened V by 0 bases and J by 4 bases, and 12 bases separated the two germline ends.

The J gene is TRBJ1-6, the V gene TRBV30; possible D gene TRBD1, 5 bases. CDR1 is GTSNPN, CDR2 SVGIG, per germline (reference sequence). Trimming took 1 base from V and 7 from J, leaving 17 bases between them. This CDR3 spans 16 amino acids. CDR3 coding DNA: TGTGCCTGGAGTGCGGGGCCCGGGACGGCGAATTCACCCCTCCACTTT. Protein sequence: CAWSAGPGTANSPLHF.

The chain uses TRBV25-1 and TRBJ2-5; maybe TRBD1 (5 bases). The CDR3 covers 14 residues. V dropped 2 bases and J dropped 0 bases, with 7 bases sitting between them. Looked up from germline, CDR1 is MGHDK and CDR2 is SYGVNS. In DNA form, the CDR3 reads TGTGCCAGCAGTGAACGGACACACCAAGAGACCCAGTACTTC. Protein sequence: CASSERTHQETQYF.

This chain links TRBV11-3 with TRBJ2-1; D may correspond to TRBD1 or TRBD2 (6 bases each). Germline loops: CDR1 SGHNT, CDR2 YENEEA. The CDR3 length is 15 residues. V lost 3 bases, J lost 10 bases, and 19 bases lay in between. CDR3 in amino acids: CASSFGLTRRGEQFF. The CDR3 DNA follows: TGTGCCAGCAGCTTCGGACTAACCCGGAGGGGGGAGCAGTTCTTC. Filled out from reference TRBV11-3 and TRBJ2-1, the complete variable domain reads EAGVVQSPRYKIIEKKQPVAFWCNPISGHNTLYWYLQNLGQGPELLIRYENEEAVDDSQLPKDRFSAERLKGVDSTLKIQPAELGDSAVYLCASSFGLTRRGEQFFGPGTRLTVL.

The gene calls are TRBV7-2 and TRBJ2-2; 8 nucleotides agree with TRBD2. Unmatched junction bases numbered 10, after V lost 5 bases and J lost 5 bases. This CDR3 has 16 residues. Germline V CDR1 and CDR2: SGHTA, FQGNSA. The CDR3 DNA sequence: TGTGCCAGCAGCCCCCCCCCAGCGGGAGTGACCGGGGAGCTGTTTTTT. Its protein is CASSPPPAGVTGELFF. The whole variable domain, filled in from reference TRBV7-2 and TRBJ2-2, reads GAGVSQSPSNKVTEKGKDVELRCDPISGHTALYWYRQSLGQGLEFLIYFQGNSAPDKSGLPSDRFSAERTGGSVSTLTIQRTQQEDSAVYLCASSPPPAGVTGELFFGEGSRLTVL.

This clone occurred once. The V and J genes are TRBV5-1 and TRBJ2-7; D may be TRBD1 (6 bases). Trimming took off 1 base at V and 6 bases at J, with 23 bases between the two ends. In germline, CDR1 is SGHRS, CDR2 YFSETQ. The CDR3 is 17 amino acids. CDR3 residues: CASSLYPAGDNQFEQYF. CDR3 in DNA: TGCGCCAGCAGCTTGTACCCAGCCGGGGACAACCAATTCGAGCAGTACTTC.

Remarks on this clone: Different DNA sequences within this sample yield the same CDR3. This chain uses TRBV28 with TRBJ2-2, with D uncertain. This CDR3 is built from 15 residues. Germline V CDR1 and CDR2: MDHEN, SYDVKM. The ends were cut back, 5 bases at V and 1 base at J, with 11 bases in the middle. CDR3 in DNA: TGTGCCAGCAGTAGCCCGGGCGGGAACACCGGGGAGCTGTTTTTT. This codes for CASSSPGGNTGELFF. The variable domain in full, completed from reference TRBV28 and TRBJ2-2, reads DVKVTQSSRYLVKRTGEKVFLECVQDMDHENMFWYRQDPGLGLRLIYFSYDVKMKEKGDIPEGYSVSREKKERFSLILESASTNQTSMYLCASSSPGGNTGELFFGEGSRLTVL.

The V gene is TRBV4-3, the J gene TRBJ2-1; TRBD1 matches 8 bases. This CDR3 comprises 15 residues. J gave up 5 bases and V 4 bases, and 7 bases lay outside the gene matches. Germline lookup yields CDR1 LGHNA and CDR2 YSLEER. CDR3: CASSLTGGSNNEQFF. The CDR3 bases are TGCGCCAGCAGCCTAACAGGGGGGTCCAACAATGAGCAGTTCTTC.

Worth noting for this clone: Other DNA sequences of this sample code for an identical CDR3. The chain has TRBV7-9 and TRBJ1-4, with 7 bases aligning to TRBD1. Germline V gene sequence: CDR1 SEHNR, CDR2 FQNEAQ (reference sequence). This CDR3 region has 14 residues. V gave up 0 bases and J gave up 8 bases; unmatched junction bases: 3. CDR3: CASSLAQGSEKLFF. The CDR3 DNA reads TGTGCCAGCAGCTTAGCACAGGGGAGCGAAAAACTGTTTTTT. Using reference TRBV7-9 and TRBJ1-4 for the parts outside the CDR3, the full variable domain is DTGVSQNPRHKITKRGQNVTFRCDPISEHNRLYWYRQTLGQGPEFLTYFQNEAQLEKSRLLSDRFSAERPKGSFSTLEIQRTEQGDSAMYLCASSLAQGSEKLFFGSGTQLSVL.

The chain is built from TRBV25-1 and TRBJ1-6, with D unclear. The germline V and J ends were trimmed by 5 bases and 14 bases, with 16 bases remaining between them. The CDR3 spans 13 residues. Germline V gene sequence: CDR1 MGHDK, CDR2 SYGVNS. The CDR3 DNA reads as TGTGCCAGCAGTACCCCGGGTGTTGAGACCCTCCACTTT. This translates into CASSTPGVETLHF.

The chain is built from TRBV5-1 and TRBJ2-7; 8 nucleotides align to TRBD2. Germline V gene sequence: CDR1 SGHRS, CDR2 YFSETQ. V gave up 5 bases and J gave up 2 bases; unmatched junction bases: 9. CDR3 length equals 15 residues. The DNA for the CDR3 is TGCGCCAGCAGTTACGGCCCGGGACTAGCCTACGAGCAGTACTTC. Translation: CASSYGPGLAYEQYF.

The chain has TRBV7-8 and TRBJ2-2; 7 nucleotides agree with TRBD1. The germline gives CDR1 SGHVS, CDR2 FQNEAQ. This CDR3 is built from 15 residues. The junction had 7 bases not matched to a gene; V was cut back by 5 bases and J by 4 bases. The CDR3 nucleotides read TGTGCCAGCAGCCCCCGGACAGGTGGCACCGGGGAGCTGTTTTTT. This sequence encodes CASSPRTGGTGELFF.

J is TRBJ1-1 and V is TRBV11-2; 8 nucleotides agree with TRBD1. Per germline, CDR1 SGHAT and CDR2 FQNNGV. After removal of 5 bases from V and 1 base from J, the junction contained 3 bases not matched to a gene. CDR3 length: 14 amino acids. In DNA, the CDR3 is TGTGCCAGCAGCAAGGACAGGGCGAACACTGAAGCTTTCTTT. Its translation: CASSKDRANTEAFF.